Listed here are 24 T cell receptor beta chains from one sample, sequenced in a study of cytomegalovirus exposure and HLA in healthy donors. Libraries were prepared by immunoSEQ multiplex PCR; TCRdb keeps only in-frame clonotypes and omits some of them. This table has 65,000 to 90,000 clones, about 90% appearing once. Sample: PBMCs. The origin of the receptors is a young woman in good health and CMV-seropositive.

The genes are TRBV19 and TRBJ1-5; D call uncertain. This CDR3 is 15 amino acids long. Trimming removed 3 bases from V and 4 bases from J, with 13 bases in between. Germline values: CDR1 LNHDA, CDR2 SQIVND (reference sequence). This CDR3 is CASSMMSQSNQPQHF. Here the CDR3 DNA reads TGTGCCAGTAGTATGATGTCACAATCAAATCAGCCCCAGCATTTT. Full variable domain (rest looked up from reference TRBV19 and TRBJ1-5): DGGITQSPKYLFRKEGQNVTLSCEQNLNHDAMYWYRQDPGQGLRLIYYSQIVNDFQKGDIAEGYSVSREKKESFPLTVTSAQKNPTAFYLCASSMMSQSNQPQHFGDGTRLSIL.

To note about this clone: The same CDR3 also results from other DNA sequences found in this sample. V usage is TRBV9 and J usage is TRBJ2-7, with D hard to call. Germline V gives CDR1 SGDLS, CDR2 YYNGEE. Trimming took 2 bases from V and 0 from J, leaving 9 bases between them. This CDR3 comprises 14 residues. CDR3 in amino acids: CASSVGVSSYEQYF. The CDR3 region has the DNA TGTGCCAGCAGCGTGGGCGTGAGCTCCTACGAGCAGTACTTC.

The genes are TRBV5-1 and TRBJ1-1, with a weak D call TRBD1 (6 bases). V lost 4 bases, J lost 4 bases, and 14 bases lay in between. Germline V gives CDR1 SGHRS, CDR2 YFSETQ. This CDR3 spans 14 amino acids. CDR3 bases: TGCGCCAGCAGCCTGGATGGACAGTCCACTGAAGCTTTCTTT. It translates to CASSLDGQSTEAFF.

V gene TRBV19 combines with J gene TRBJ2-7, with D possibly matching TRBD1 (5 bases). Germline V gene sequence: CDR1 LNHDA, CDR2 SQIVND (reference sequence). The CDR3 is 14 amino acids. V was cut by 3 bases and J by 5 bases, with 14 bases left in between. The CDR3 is CASSIVGHWDEQYF. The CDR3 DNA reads TGTGCCAGTAGTATTGTTGGACACTGGGACGAGCAGTACTTC.

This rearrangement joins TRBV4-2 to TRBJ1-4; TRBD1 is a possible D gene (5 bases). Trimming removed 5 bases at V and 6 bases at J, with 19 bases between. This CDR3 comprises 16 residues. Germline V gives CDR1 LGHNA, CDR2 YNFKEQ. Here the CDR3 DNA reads TGTGCCAGCAGCGGAACAGGCCGTGGTGTGGATGAAAAACTGTTTTTT. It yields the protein CASSGTGRGVDEKLFF.

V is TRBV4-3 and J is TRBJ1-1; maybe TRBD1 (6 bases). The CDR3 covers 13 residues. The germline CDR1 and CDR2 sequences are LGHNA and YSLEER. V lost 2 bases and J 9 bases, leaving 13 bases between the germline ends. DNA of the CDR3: TGCGCCAGCAGCCAAACTGGACAGTCTAAAGCTTTCTTT. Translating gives CASSQTGQSKAFF.

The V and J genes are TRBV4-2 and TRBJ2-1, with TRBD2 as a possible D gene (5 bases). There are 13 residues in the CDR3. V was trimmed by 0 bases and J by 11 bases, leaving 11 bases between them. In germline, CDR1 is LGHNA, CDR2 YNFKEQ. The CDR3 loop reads CASSQDLAKKQFF. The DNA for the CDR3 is TGTGCCAGCAGCCAAGATCTAGCTAAAAAGCAGTTCTTC.

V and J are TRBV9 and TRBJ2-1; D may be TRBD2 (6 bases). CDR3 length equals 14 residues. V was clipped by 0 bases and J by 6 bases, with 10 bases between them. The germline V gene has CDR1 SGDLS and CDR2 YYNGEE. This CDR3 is CASSVGLALNEQFF. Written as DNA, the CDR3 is TGTGCCAGCAGCGTAGGGCTAGCGCTCAATGAGCAGTTCTTC.

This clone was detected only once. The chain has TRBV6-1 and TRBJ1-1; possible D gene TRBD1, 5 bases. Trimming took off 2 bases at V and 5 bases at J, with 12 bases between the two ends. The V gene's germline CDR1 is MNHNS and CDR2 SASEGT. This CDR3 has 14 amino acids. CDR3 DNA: TGTGCCAGCAGTGAAACGGGGGGAAGGACTGAAGCTTTCTTT. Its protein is CASSETGGRTEAFF.

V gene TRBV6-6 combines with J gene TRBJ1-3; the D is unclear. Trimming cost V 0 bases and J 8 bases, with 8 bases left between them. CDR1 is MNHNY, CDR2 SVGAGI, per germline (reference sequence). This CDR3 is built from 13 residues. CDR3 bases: TGTGCCAGCAGTTACTCCCCGCGGGACACCATATATTTT. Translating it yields CASSYSPRDTIYF.

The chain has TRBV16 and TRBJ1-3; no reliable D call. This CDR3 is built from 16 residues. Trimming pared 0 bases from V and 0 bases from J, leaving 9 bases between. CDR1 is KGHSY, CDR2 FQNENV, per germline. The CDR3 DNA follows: TGTGCCAGCAGCCAATCCTCCCCAGACTCTGGAAACACCATATATTTT. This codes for CASSQSSPDSGNTIYF.

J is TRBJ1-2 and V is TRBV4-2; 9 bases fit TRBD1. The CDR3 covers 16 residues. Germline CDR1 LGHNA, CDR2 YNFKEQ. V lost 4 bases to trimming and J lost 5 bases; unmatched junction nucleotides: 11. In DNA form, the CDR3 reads TGTGCCAGCAGCCCCGATCCCCGGGACAGGGATTATGGCTACACCTTC. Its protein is CASSPDPRDRDYGYTF.

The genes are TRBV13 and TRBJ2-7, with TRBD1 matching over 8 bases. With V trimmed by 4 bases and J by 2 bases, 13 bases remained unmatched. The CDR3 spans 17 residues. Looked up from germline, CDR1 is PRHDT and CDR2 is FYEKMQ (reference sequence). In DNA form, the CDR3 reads TGTGCCAGCAGCTCCGCCACTACCGGGACAGGAGCCTACGAGCAGTACTTC. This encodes CASSSATTGTGAYEQYF.

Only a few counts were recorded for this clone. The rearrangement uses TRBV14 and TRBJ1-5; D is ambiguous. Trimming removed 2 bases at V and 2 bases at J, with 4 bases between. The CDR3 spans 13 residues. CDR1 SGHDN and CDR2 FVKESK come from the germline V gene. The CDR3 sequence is CASSQQGNQPQHF. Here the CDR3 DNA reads TGTGCCAGCAGCCAACAGGGCAATCAGCCCCAGCATTTT. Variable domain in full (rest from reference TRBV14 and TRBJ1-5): EAGVTQFPSHSVIEKGQTVTLRCDPISGHDNLYWYRRVMGKEIKFLLHFVKESKQDESGMPNNRFLAERTGGTYSTLKVQPAELEDSGVYFCASSQQGNQPQHFGDGTRLSIL.

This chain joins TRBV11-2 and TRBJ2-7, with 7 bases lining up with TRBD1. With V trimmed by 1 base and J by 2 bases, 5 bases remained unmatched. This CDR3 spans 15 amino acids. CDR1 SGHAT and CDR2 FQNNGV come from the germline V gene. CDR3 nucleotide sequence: TGTGCCAGCAGCTTAGCTCCGGACAGGACCTACGAGCAGTACTTC. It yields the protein CASSLAPDRTYEQYF.

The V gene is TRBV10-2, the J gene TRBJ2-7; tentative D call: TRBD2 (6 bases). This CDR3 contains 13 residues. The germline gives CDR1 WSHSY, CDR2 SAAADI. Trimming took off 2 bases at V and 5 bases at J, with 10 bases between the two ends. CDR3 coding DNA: TGCGCCAGCAGTGAGCTGGGGGGAGACGAGCAGTACTTC. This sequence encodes CASSELGGDEQYF.

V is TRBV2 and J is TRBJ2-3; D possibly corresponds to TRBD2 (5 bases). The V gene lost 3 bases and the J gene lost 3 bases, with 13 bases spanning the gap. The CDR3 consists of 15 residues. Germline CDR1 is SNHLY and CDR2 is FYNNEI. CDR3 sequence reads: CASSERVSRTDTQYF. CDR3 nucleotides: TGTGCCAGCAGTGAGAGGGTTAGCAGAACAGATACGCAGTATTTT.

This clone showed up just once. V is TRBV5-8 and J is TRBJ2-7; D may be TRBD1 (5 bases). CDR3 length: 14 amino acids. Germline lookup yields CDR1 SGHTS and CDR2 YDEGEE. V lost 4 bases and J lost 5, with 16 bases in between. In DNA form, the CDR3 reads TGTGCCAGCAGCATCCGTCCAGGGCGCCACGAGCAGTACTTC. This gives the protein CASSIRPGRHEQYF.

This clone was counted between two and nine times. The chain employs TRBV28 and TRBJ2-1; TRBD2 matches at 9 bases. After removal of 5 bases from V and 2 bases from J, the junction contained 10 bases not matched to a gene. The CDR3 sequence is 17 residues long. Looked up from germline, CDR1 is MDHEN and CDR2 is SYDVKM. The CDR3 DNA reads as TGTGCCAGCAGTAGTCTTCAGCGGGAGGATGCCTACAATGAGCAGTTCTTC. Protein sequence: CASSSLQREDAYNEQFF.

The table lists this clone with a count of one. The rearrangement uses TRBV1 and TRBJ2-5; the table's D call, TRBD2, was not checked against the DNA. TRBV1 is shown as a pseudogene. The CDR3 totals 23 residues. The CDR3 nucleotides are TGCACCAGCAGCCAAGATGGTTGCGGGGACCGCCGCTTGCAGTGCGGGAGGCTGGAGCCCCAGTACTTC. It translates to CTSSQDGCGDRRLQCGRLEPQYF.

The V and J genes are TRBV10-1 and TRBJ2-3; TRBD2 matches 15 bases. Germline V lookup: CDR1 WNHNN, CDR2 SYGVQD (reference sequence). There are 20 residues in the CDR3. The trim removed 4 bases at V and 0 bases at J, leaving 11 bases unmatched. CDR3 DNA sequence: TGCGCCAGCAGTGGAGAACAGGGGACTAGCGGGAGGATTAGCACAGATACGCAGTATTTT. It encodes CASSGEQGTSGRISTDTQYF.

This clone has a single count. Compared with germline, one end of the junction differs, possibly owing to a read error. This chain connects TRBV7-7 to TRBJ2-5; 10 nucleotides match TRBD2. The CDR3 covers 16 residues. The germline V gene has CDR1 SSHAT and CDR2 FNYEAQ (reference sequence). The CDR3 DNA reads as TGTGCTAGCAGCTTATGGCCTAGCGGGGGCCAAGAGACCCAGTACTTC. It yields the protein CASSLWPSGGQETQYF.

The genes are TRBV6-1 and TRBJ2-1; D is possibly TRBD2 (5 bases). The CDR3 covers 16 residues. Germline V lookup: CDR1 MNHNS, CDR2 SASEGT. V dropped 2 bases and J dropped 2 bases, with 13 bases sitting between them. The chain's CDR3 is CASSESGGSPYNEQFF. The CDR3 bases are TGTGCCAGCAGTGAATCGGGCGGGTCCCCCTACAATGAGCAGTTCTTC.

The CDR3 protein is CASSQSQLAEQYF. Written as DNA, the CDR3 is TGCGCCAGCAGCCAATCCCAACTAGCAGAGCAGTATTTT. The rearrangement links TRBV4-1 to TRBJ2-3; the D gene is possibly TRBD2 (6 bases). The CDR3 sequence is 13 residues long. V was shortened by 2 bases and J by 11 bases, with 14 bases between the two germline ends. The germline gives CDR1 MGHRA, CDR2 YSYEKL.